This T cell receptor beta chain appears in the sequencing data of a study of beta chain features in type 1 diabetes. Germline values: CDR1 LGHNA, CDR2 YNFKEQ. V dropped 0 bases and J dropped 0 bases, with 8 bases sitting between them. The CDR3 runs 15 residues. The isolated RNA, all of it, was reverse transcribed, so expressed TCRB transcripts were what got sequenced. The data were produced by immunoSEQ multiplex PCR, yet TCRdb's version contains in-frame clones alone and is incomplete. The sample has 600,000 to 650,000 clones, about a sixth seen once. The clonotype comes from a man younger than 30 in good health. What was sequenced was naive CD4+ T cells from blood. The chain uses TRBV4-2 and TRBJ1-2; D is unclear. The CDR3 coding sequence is TGTGCCAGCAGCCAAGAGTTCCAGTCTAACTATGGCTACACCTTC. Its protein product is CASSQEFQSNYGYTF.